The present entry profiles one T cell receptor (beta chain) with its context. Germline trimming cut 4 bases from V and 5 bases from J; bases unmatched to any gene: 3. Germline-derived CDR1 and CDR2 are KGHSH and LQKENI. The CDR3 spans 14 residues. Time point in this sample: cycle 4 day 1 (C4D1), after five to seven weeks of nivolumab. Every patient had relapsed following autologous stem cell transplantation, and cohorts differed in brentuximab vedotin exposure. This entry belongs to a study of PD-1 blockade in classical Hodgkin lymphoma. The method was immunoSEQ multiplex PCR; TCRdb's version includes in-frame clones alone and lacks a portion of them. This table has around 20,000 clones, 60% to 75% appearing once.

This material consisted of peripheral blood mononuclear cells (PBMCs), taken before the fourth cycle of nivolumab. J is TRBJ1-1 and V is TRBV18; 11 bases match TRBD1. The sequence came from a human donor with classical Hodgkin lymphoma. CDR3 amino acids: CASSLDRGRTEAFF. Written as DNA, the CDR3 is TGTGCCAGCTCACTGGACAGGGGGCGAACTGAAGCTTTCTTT.